This TCR beta chain was identified in a study of shared clonotypes between healthy human individuals. Overall study findings and caveats: Larger estimated richness was generally recorded for naive subsets relative to memory subsets.

Produced via immunoSEQ multiplex PCR; TCRdb's table is partial and in-frame only. The repertoire has roughly 1,000,000 clones, about 80% of them found once; the top ten carry 0.6% to 0.75%. CDR3 length: 13 amino acids. CDR1 and CDR2 from the germline V gene are LNHDA and SQIVND (reference sequence). The V gene end was trimmed by 10 bases and the J gene end by 2 bases; junction bases not matched to a gene: 7. On this clone itself: Its antigen is still unknown.

Sequencing was performed on memory CD4+ T cells from PBMCs. Subset in this sample: CD45RA-negative fraction. The chain employs TRBV19 and TRBJ1-1; 7 bases align to TRBD1. This receptor was obtained from a man aged 18 to 35 in good health. Some clones in this sample may be carry-over from other donors' samples. The CDR3 is CAISDRVNTEAFF. In DNA, the CDR3 is TGTGCCATATCCGACAGGGTTAACACTGAAGCTTTCTTT.